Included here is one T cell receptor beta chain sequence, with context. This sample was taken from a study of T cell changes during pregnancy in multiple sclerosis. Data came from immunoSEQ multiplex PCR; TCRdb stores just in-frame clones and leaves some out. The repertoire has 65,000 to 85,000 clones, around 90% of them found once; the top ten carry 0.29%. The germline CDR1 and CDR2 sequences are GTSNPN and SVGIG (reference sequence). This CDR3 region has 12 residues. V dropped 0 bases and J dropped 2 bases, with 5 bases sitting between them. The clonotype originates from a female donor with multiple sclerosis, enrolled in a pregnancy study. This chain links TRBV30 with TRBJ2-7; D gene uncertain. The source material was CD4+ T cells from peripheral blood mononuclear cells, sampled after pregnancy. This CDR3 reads CAWSVGAYEQYF. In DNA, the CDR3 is TGTGCCTGGAGTGTAGGAGCCTACGAGCAGTACTTC.